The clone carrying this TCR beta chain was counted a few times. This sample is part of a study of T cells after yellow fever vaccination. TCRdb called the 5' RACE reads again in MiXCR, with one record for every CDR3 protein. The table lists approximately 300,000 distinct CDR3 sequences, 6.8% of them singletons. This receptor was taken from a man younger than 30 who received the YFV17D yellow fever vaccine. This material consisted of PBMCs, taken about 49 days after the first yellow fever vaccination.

The CDR3 loop is CASSPLGQLAKNIQYF. The CDR3 DNA reads as TGTGCCAGCTCACCATTGGGGCAACTAGCCAAAAACATTCAGTACTTC. J is TRBJ2-4 and V is TRBV18; the D gene is possibly TRBD1 (5 bases). Germline V gene sequence: CDR1 KGHSH, CDR2 LQKENI. The CDR3 runs 16 residues. V was cut by 2 bases and J by 0 bases, with 11 bases left in between.